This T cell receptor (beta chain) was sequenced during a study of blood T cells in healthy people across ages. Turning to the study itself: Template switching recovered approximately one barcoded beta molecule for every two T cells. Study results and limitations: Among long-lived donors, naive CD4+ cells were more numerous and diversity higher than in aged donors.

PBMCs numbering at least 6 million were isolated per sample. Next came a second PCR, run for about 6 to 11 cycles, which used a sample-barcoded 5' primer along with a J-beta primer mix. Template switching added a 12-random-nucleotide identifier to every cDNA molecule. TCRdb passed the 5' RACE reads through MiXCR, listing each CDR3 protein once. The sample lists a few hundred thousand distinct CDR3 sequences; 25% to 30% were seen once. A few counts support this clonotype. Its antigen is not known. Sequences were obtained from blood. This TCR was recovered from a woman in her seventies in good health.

The CDR3 spells CASSRDRVKTQYF. The CDR3 DNA reads as TGTGCCAGCAGTAGGGACAGGGTAAAAACCCAGTACTTC. The chain recombines TRBV6-6 with TRBJ2-5; TRBD1 agrees at 9 bases. This CDR3 contains 13 residues. Germline assignment: CDR1 MNHNY and CDR2 SVGAGI (reference sequence). Germline trimming cut 5 bases from V and 8 bases from J; bases unmatched to any gene: 6.